This T cell receptor (beta chain) comes out of a study of Ad26.COV2.S vaccination and SARS-CoV-2 variants. Turning to the study itself: Donor was assigned to the Ad26.COV2.S arm of trial COV1001. Each vaccinee took Ad26.COV2.S intramuscularly, once or twice 56 days apart.

The method was immunoSEQ multiplex PCR; TCRdb's version includes in-frame clones alone and lacks a portion of them. The sample has 400,000 to 500,000 clones; 88% are singletons. Regarding this clone: The antigen is undetermined.

Notes on the study in general: Reported findings describe substantial breadth in spike-specific CD8+ and CD4+ T cell responses following vaccination. Vaccine recipients showed a spike-specific TCR breadth that was higher than in placebo recipients.

Treatment meaning: some 19 received Ad26.COV2.S at low or high dose, single or two shots; several received placebo; per-sample allocation not given. Collection of the samples took place on day 63 after the first injection of vaccine or placebo. Sequencing was performed on peripheral blood, taken in a trial of Ad26.COV2.S vaccine versus placebo. The source of this sequence is a person aged 18-65 years who received the Ad26.COV2.S COVID-19 vaccine or a placebo.

CDR3 in DNA: TGTGCCAGCAGCGTAGCTTCTGGGACAGGGACGAACACCGGGGAGCTGTTTTTT. It encodes CASSVASGTGTNTGELFF. The V call is TRBV9, the J call TRBJ2-2; 9 nucleotides match TRBD1. This CDR3 region has 18 residues. The V gene's germline CDR1 is SGDLS and CDR2 YYNGEE. V gave up 0 bases and J gave up 0 bases; unmatched junction bases: 6.